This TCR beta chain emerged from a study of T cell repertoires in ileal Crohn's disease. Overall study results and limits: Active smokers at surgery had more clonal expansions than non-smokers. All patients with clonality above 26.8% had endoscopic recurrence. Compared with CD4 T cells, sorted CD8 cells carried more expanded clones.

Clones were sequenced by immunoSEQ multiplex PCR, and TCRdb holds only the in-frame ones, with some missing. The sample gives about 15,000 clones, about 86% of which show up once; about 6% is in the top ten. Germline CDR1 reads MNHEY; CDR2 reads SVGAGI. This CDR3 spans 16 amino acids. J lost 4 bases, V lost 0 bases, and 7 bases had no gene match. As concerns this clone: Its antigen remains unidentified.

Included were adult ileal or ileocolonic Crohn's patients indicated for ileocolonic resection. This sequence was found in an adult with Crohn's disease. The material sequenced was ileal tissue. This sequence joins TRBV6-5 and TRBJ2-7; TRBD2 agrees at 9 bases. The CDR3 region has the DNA TGTGCCAGCAGTTACTCTAAGCGGGGGGCTTTTTACGAGCAGTACTTC. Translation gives CASSYSKRGAFYEQYF.